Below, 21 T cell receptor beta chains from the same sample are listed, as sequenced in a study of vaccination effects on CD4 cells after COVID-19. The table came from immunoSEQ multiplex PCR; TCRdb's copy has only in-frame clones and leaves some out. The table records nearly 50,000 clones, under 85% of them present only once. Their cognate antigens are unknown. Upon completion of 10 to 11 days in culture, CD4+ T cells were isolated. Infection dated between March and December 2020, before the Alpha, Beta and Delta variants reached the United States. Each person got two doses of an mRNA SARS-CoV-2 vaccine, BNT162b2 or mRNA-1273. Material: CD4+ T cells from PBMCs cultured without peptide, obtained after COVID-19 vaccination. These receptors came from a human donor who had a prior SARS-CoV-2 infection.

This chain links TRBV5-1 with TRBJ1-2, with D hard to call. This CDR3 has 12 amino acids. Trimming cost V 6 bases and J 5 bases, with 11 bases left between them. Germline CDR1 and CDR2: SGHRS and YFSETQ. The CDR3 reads CASTVDGYGYTF. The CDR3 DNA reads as TGCGCCAGCACCGTAGATGGTTATGGCTACACCTTC. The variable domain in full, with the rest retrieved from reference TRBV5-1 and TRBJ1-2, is KAGVTQTPRYLIKTRGQQVTLSCSPISGHRSVSWYQQTPGQGLQFLFEYFSETQRNKGNFPGRFSGRQFSNSRSEMNVSTLELGDSALYLCASTVDGYGYTFGSGTRLTVV.

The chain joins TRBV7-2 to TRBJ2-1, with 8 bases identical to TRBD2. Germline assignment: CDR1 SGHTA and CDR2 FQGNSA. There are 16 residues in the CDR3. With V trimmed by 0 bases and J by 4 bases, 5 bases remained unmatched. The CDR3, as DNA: TGTGCCAGCAGCTTAGCGCGGGGGGCCCAATACAATGAGCAGTTCTTC. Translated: CASSLARGAQYNEQFF.

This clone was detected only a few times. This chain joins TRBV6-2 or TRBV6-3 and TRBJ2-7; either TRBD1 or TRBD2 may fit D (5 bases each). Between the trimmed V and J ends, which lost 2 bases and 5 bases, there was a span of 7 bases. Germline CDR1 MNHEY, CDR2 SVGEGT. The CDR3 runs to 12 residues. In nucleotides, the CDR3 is TGTGCCAGCAGTTACCGGGGCCACGAGCAGTACTTC. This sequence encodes CASSYRGHEQYF.

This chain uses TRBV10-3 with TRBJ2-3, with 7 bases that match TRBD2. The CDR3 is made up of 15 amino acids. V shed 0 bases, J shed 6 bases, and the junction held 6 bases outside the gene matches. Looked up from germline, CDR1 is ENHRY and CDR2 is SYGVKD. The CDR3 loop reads CAISESGGRQDTQYF. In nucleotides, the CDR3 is TGTGCCATCAGTGAGTCGGGAGGGAGACAGGATACGCAGTATTTT.

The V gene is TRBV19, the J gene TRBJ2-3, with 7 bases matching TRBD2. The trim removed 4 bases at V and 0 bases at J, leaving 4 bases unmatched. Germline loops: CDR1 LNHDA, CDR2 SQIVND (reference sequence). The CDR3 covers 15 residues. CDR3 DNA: TGTGCCAGTAGTAAGGGACTACCAAGCACAGATACGCAGTATTTT. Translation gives CASSKGLPSTDTQYF.

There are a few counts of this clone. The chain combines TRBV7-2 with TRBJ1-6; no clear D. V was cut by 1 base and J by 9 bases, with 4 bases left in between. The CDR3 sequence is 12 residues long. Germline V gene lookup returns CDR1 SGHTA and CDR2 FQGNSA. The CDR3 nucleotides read TGTGCCAGCAGCTTAGACGGTTCACCCCTCCACTTT. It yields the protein CASSLDGSPLHF.

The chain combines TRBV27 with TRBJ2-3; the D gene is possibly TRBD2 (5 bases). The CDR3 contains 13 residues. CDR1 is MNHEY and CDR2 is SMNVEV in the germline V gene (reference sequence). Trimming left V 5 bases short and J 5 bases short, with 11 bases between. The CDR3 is CASSPSRGDTQYF. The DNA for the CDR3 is TGTGCCAGCAGTCCCTCCCGGGGAGATACGCAGTATTTT.

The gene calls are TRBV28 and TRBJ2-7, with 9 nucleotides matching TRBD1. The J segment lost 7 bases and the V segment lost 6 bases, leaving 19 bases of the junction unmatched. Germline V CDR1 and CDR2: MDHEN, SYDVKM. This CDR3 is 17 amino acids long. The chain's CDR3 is CASRHRGLYLGRREQYF. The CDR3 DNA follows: TGTGCCAGCAGGCACAGGGGGCTTTATTTGGGGCGGAGGGAGCAGTACTTC.

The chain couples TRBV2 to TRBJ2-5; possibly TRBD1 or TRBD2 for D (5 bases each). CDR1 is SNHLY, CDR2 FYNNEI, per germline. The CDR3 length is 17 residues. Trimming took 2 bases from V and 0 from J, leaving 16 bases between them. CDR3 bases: TGTGCCAGCAGTGAACTCCCCGGGCAGGGAGACCAAGAGACCCAGTACTTC. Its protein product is CASSELPGQGDQETQYF.

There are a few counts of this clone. CDR3: CASSLQGASNSPLHF. The DNA for the CDR3 is TGCGCCAGCAGCTTACAGGGGGCGTCTAATTCACCCCTCCACTTT. The V and J genes are TRBV5-1 and TRBJ1-6; 9 bases match TRBD1. The germline V gene encodes CDR1 SGHRS and CDR2 YFSETQ. V was pared by 2 bases and J by 6 bases, with 3 bases of the junction left unmatched. The CDR3 loop spans 15 amino acids.

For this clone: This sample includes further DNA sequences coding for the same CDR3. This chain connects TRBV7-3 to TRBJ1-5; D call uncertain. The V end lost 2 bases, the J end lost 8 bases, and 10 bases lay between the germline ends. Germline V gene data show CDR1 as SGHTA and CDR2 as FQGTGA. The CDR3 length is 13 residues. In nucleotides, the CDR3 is TGTGCCAGCAGCTTATCATTGGGTGAGCCCCAGCATTTT. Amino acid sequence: CASSLSLGEPQHF.

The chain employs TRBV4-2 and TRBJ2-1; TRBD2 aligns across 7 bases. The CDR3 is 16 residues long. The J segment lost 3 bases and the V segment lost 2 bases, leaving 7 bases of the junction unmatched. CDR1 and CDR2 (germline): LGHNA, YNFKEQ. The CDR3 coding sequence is TGTGCCAGCAGCCAATCAGAATCTAGCGGCTACAATGAGCAGTTCTTC. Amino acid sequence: CASSQSESSGYNEQFF.

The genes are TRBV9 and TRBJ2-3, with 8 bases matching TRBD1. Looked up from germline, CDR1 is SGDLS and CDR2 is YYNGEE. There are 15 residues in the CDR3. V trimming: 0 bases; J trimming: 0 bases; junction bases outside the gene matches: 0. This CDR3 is CASSVGTGSTDTQYF. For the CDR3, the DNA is TGTGCCAGCAGCGTAGGGACAGGGAGCACAGATACGCAGTATTTT.

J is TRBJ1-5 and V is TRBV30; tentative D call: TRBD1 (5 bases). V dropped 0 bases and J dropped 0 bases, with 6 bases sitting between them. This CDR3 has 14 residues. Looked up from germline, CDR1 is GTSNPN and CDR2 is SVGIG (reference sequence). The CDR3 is CAWSVTDSNQPQHF. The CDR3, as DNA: TGTGCCTGGAGTGTGACAGATAGCAATCAGCCCCAGCATTTT.

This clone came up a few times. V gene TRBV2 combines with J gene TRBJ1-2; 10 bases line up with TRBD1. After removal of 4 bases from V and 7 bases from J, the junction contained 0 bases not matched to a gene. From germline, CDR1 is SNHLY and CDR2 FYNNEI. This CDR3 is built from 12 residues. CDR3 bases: TGTGCCAGCAGTGGGGACAGGGGTGGCTACACCTTC. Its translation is CASSGDRGGYTF.

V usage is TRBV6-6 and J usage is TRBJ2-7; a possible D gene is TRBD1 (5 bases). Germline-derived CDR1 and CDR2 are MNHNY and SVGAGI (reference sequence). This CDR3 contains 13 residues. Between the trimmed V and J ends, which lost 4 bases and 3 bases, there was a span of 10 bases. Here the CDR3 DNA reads TGTGCCAGCAGTTTATCGACAGACTACGAGCAGTACTTC. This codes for CASSLSTDYEQYF.

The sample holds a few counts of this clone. The CDR3 DNA reads TGCGCCAGCCTAAGAAACCCCGGGTGGCCTGAAGCTTTCTTT. Its protein is CASLRNPGWPEAFF. The V call is TRBV5-1, the J call TRBJ1-1; no reliable D call. Per germline, CDR1 SGHRS and CDR2 YFSETQ. V gave up 7 bases and J gave up 6 bases, with 19 bases separating them. This CDR3 region has 14 residues.

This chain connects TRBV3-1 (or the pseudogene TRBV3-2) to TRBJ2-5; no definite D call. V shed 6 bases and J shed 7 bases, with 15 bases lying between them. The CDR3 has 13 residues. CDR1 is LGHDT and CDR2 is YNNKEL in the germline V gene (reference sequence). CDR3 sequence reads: CASSLSEDATQYF. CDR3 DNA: TGTGCCAGCAGTCTATCAGAGGATGCGACCCAGTACTTC.

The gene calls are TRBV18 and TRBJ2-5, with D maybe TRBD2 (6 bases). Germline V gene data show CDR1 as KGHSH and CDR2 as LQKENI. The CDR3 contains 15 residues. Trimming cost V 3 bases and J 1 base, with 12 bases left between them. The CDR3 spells CASSPPSGVQETQYF. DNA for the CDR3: TGTGCCAGCTCACCCCCTTCGGGAGTCCAAGAGACCCAGTACTTC.

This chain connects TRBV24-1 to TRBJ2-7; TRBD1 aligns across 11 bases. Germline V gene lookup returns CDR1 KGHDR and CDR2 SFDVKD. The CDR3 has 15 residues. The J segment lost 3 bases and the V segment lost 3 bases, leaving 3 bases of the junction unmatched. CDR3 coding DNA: TGTGCCACCAGTGATCCGGGACAGGGGGTCTACGAGCAGTACTTC. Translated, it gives CATSDPGQGVYEQYF.

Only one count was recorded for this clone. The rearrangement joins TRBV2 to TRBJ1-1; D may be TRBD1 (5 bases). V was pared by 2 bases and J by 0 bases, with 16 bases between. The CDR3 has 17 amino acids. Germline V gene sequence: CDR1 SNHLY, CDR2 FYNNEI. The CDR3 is CASSERAGRFVNTEAFF. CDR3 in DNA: TGTGCCAGCAGTGAAAGGGCAGGGAGATTTGTGAACACTGAAGCTTTCTTT.